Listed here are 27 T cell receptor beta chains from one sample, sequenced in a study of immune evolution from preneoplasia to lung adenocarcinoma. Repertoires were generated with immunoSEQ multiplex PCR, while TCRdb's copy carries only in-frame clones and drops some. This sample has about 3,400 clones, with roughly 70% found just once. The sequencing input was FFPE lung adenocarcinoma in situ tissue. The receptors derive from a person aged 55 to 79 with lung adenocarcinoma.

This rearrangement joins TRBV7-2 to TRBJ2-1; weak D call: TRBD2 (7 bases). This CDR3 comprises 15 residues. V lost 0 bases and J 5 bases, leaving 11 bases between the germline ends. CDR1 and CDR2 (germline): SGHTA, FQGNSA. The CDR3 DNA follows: TGTGCCAGCAGCTTAGCGGGGGGGCCGAACAATGAGCAGTTCTTC. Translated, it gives CASSLAGGPNNEQFF. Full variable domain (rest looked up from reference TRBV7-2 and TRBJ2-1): GAGVSQSPSNKVTEKGKDVELRCDPISGHTALYWYRQSLGQGLEFLIYFQGNSAPDKSGLPSDRFSAERTGGSVSTLTIQRTQQEDSAVYLCASSLAGGPNNEQFFGPGTRLTVL.

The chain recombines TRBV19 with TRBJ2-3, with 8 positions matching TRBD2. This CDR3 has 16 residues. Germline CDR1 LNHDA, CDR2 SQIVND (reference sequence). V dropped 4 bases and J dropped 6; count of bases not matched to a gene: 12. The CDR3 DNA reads TGTGCCAGTAGTACTAGCGGGCCCCCACATAGGGATACGCAGTATTTT. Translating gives CASSTSGPPHRDTQYF.

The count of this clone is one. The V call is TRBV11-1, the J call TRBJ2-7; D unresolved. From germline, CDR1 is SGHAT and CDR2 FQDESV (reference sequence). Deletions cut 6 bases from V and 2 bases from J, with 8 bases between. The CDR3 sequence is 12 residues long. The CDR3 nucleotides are TGTGCCAGCAGTCGGTCTCCCTACGAGCAGTACTTC. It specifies CASSRSPYEQYF.

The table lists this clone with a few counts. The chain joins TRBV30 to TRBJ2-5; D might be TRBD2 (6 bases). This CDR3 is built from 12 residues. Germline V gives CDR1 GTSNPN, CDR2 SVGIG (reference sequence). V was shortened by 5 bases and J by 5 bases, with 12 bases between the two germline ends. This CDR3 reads CAWAGTGETQYF. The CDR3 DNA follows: TGTGCCTGGGCCGGGACTGGGGAGACCCAGTACTTC.

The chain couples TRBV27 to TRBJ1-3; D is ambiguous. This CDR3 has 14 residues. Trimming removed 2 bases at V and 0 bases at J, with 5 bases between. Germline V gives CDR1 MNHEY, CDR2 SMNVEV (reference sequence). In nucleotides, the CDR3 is TGTGCCAGCAGTTTACATAGCTCTGGAAACACCATATATTTT. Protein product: CASSLHSSGNTIYF.

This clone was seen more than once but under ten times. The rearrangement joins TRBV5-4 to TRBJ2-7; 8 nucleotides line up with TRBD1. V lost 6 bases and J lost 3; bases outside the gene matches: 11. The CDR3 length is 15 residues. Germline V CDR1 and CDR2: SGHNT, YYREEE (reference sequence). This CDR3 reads CASTEGDRGGYEQYF. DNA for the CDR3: TGTGCCAGCACCGAGGGTGACAGGGGCGGCTACGAGCAGTACTTC.

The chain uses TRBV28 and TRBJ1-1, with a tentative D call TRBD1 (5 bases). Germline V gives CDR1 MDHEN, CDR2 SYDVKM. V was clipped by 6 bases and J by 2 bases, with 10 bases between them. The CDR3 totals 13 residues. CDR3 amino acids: CASRRGQNTEAFF. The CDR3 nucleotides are TGTGCCAGCAGACGTGGACAAAACACTGAAGCTTTCTTT.

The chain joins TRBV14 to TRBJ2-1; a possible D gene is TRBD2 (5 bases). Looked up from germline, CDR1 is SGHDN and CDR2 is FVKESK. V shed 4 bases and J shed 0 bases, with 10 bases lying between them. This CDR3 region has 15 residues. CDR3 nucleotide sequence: TGTGCCAGCAGCCCGGACTGGAGCTCCTACAATGAGCAGTTCTTC. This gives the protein CASSPDWSSYNEQFF.

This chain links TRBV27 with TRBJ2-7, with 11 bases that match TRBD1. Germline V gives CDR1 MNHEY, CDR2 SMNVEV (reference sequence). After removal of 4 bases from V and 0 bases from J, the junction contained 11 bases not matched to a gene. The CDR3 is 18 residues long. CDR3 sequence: CASSYKEGTGGSSYEQYF. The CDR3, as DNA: TGTGCCAGCAGTTATAAAGAAGGGACAGGGGGAAGCTCCTACGAGCAGTACTTC.

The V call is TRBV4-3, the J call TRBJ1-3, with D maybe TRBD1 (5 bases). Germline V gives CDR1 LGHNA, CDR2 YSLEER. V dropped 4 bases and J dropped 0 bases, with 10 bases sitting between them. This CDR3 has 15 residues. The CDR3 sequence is CASSPGLSSGNTIYF. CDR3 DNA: TGCGCCAGCAGCCCGGGACTCAGCTCTGGAAACACCATATATTTT.

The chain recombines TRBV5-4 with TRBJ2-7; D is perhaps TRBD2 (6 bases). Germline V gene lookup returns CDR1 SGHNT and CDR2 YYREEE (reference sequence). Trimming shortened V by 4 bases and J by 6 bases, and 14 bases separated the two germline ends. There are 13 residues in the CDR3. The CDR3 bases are TGTGCCAGCAGCGGGGGGATTAATCGCGAGCAGTACTTC. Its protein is CASSGGINREQYF.

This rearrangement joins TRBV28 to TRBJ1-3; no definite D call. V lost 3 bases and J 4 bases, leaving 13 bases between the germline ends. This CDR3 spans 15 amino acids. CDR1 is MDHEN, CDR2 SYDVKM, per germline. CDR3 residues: CASSFFGRTGNTIYF. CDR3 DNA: TGTGCCAGCAGTTTTTTCGGTAGGACGGGAAACACCATATATTTT.

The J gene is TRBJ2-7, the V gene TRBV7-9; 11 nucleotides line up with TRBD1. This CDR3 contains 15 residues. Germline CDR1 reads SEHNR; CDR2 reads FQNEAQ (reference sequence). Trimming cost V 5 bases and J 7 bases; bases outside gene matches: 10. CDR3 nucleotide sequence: TGTGCCAGCAGCACGGGGACAGGGGGGTCAGGAGAGCAGTACTTC. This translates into CASSTGTGGSGEQYF.

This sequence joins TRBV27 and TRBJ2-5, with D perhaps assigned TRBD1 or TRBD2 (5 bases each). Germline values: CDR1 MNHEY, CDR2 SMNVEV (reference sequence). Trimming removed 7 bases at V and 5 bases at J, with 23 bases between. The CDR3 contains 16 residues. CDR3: CASKGHSEGYGETQYF. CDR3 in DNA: TGTGCCAGCAAAGGACATTCCGAGGGATACGGGGAGACCCAGTACTTC.

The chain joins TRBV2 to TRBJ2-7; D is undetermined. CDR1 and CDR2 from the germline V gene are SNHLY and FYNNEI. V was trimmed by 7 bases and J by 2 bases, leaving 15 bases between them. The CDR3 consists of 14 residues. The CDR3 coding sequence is TGTGCCAGCATTGCACAGCCCGGGCCCTACGAGCAGTACTTC. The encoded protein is CASIAQPGPYEQYF.

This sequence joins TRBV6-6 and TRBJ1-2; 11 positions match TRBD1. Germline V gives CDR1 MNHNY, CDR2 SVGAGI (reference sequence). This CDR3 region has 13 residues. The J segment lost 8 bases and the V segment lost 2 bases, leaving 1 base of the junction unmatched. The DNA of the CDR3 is TGTGCCAGCAGTTACGGGACAGGGGGAGGCTACACCTTC. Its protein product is CASSYGTGGGYTF.

CDR3: CASSSAGHPGYTF. The CDR3 nucleotides are TGTGCCAGCAGTTCCGCGGGACACCCAGGCTACACCTTC. J is TRBJ1-2 and V is TRBV6-5; D is perhaps TRBD1 (6 bases). Per germline, CDR1 MNHEY and CDR2 SVGAGI. The V gene lost 4 bases and the J gene lost 8 bases, with 14 bases spanning the gap. The CDR3 is 13 amino acids.

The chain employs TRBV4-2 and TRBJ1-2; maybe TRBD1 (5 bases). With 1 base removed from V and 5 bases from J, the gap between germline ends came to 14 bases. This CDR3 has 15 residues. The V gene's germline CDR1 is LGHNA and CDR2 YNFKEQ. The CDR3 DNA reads TGTGCCAGCAGCCAAGCTGGGGCCACAAGTTATGGCTACACCTTC. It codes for CASSQAGATSYGYTF.

This CDR3 is CASSFRGGRIETQYF. CDR3 DNA: TGTGCCAGCAGCTTTAGAGGGGGGAGGATAGAGACCCAGTACTTC. This chain joins TRBV7-8 and TRBJ2-5; D possibly uses TRBD1 or TRBD2 (6 bases each). The germline V and J ends were trimmed by 3 bases and 4 bases, with 15 bases remaining between them. Germline CDR1 reads SGHVS; CDR2 reads FQNEAQ. CDR3 size: 15 residues.

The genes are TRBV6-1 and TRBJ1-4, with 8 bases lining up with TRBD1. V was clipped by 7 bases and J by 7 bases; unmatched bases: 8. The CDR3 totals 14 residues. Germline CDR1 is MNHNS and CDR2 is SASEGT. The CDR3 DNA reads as TGTGCCAGCACCCAGGGGGCGCGGAGTGAAAAACTGTTTTTT. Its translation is CASTQGARSEKLFF.

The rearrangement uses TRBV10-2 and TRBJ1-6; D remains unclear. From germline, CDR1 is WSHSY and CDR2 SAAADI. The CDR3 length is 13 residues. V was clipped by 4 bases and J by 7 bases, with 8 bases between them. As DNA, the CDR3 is TGCGCCAGCAGTGGGGGTGGGAATTCACCCCTCCACTTT. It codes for CASSGGGNSPLHF.

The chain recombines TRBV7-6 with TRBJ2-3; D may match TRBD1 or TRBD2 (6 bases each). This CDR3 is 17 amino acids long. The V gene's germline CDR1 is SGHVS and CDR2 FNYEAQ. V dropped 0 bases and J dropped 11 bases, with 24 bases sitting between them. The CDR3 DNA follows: TGTGCCAGCAGCTTAGCGCTAGGGGGGCGCAGGGGCGAGGGGCAGTATTTT. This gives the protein CASSLALGGRRGEGQYF. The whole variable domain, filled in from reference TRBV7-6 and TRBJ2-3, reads GAGVSQSPRYKVTKRGQDVALRCDPISGHVSLYWYRQALGQGPEFLTYFNYEAQQDKSGLPNDRFSAERPEGSISTLTIQRTEQRDSAMYRCASSLALGGRRGEGQYFGPGTRLTVL.

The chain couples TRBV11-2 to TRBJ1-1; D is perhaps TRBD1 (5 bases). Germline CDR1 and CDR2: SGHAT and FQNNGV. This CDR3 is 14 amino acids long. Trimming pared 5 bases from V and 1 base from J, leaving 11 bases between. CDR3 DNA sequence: TGTGCCAGCAGCAAGGGACGGCAGAACACTGAAGCTTTCTTT. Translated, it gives CASSKGRQNTEAFF.

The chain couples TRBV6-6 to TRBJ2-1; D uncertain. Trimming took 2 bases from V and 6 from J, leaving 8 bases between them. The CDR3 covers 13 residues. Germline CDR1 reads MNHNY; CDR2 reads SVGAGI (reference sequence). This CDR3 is CASSYPMGNEQFF. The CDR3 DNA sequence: TGTGCCAGCAGTTACCCAATGGGCAATGAGCAGTTCTTC.

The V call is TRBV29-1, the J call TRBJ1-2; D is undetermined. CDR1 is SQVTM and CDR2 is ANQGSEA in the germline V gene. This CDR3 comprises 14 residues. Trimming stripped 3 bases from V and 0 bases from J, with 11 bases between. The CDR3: CSVDEKDTNYGYTF. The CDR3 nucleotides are TGCAGCGTTGATGAGAAAGACACTAACTATGGCTACACCTTC.

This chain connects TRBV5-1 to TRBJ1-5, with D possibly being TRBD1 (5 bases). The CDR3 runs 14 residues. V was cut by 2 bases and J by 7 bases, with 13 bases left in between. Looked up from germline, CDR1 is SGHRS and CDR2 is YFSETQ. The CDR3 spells CASSLAGTGQPQHF. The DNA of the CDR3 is TGCGCCAGCAGCTTAGCGGGGACTGGACAGCCCCAGCATTTT.

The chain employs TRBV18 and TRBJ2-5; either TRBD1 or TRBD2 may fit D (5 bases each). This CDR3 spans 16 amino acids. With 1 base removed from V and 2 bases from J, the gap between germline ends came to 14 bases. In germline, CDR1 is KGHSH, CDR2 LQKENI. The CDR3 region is CASSPLGVAAQETQYF. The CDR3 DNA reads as TGTGCCAGCTCACCACTGGGGGTTGCGGCTCAAGAGACCCAGTACTTC. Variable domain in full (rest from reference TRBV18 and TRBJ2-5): NAGVMQNPRHLVRRRGQEARLRCSPMKGHSHVYWYRQLPEEGLKFMVYLQKENIIDESGMPKERFSAEFPKEGPSILRIQQVVRGDSAAYFCASSPLGVAAQETQYFGPGTRLLVL.